This paragraph covers one TCR beta chain sequence. No antigen is known for it. These data come from a study of blood T cells in healthy people across ages. General study points: There were more naive CD4+ cells and higher diversity in long-lived donors than in aged donors. A strong correlation between TCR beta diversity and naive T cell percentage was seen.

Germline V gene lookup returns CDR1 MNHEY and CDR2 SMNVEV (reference sequence). V lost 0 bases to trimming and J lost 7 bases, with 10 bases between them. This CDR3 has 14 residues. Primed by a sample-barcoded 5' primer and a J-beta primer mix, a second PCR proceeded for 7 to 11 cycles. From the 5' RACE reads, TCRdb called clonotypes with MiXCR, one entry per CDR3 protein. The table records roughly 550,000 distinct CDR3 sequences, around 24% of them present only once. The same sample was also studied in work on T cells of mothers and their children.

This receptor was taken from a boy younger than 18 in good health. The J gene is TRBJ2-1, the V gene TRBV27, with D possibly TRBD2 on 5 matching bases. The sample taken for sequencing was blood. The CDR3: CASSLSAEGNEQFF. The DNA for the CDR3 is TGTGCCAGCAGTTTATCAGCGGAAGGAAATGAGCAGTTCTTC.